These T cell receptor beta chains were read from a single sample in a study of a mutant IDH1 vaccine in newly diagnosed glioma. For these TCRs, the target antigens are not known. Method: immunoSEQ multiplex PCR; TCRdb's copy keeps in-frame clones and lacks some. The table records tens of thousands of clones, approximately 81% of them present only once. The source was PBMCs, collected from a glioma patient whose treatment included an IDH1 peptide vaccine. Receptor source: a man between 40 and 49 years old with glioma. Each CDR3 is given with its conserved first and last residue. A D gene is named only where the DNA matches it firmly. The size of a clone is reported for some rows only, either as once, few or many, or as a class for expanded clones.

d_call: NA; clone_size: NA; j_call: TRBJ2-7; v_call: TRBV7-2; cdr3_nt: TGTGCCAGCAGCTTAGTTCCTTTGGACGAGCAGTACTTC; cdr3_aa: CASSLVPLDEQYF
d_call: NA; clone_size: few; j_call: TRBJ2-1; v_call: TRBV6-1; cdr3_nt: TGTGCCAGCAGTGGGCTGGTGGGTGAGCAGTTCTTC; cdr3_aa: CASSGLVGEQFF
d_call: NA; clone_size: NA; j_call: TRBJ1-2; v_call: TRBV25-1; cdr3_nt: TGTGCCACCAAAGCCGTGGGGGGTGGCTACACCTTC; cdr3_aa: CATKAVGGGYTF
d_call: NA; clone_size: NA; j_call: TRBJ1-2; v_call: TRBV7-8; cdr3_nt: TGTGCCAGCAGCTTAAAAAGGGGCAGCAACTATGGCTACACCTTC; cdr3_aa: CASSLKRGSNYGYTF
d_call: NA; clone_size: NA; j_call: TRBJ2-6; v_call: TRBV5-4; cdr3_nt: TGTGCCAGCAGTCGTTCTGGGGCCAACGTCCTGACTTTC; cdr3_aa: CASSRSGANVLTF
d_call: NA; clone_size: NA; j_call: TRBJ2-7; v_call: TRBV4-1; cdr3_nt: TGCGCCAGCAGCCAAGCGACAGCAACCTACGAGCAGTACTTC; cdr3_aa: CASSQATATYEQYF
d_call: NA; clone_size: NA; j_call: TRBJ1-1; v_call: TRBV29-1; cdr3_nt: TGCAGCGTTGAGGGGGGCACTGAAGCTTTCTTT; cdr3_aa: CSVEGGTEAFF
d_call: TRBD2; clone_size: NA; j_call: TRBJ2-7; v_call: TRBV20-1; cdr3_nt: TGCAGTGTTAGCGGGACCTACGAGCAGTACTTC; cdr3_aa: CSVSGTYEQYF
d_call: NA; clone_size: few; j_call: TRBJ1-5; v_call: TRBV28; cdr3_nt: TGTGCCAGCAGCATTAATCAGCCCCAGCATTTT; cdr3_aa: CASSINQPQHF
d_call: TRBD2; clone_size: NA; j_call: TRBJ2-7; v_call: TRBV19; cdr3_nt: TGTGCCAGTAGTCCCCGAGGGACGGGAGGCCAGCGCGAGCAGTACTTC; cdr3_aa: CASSPRGTGGQREQYF
d_call: TRBD2; clone_size: NA; j_call: TRBJ2-1; v_call: TRBV7-9; cdr3_nt: TGTGCCAGTAAGCCCAAAGGGACTAGCGGGAGTGGTGAGCAGTTCTTC; cdr3_aa: CASKPKGTSGSGEQFF
d_call: NA; clone_size: NA; j_call: TRBJ2-2; v_call: TRBV25-1; cdr3_nt: TGTGCCAGCAGTATGGGACCCGGGGAGCTGTTTTTT; cdr3_aa: CASSMGPGELFF
d_call: TRBD2; clone_size: few; j_call: TRBJ2-7; v_call: TRBV18; cdr3_nt: TGTGCCAGCTCACCAGAGAGCGGGACGCATTCATACGAGCAGTACTTC; cdr3_aa: CASSPESGTHSYEQYF
d_call: TRBD1; clone_size: NA; j_call: TRBJ1-5; v_call: TRBV6-6; cdr3_nt: TGTGCCAGCAGTTACACCCGACAGGGTCAGCCCCAGCATTTT; cdr3_aa: CASSYTRQGQPQHF
d_call: TRBD2; clone_size: NA; j_call: TRBJ2-1; v_call: TRBV27; cdr3_nt: TGTGCCAGCAGTACGGGACTAGCGGGACATTGGGATGAGCAGTTCTTC; cdr3_aa: CASSTGLAGHWDEQFF
d_call: NA; clone_size: once; j_call: TRBJ2-3; v_call: TRBV27; cdr3_nt: TGTGCCAGCAGTTTGCGTCTAACCGATACGCAGTATTTT; cdr3_aa: CASSLRLTDTQYF